The present T cell receptor (beta chain) was sequenced within a study of Ad26.COV2.S vaccination and SARS-CoV-2 variants. The repertoire was sequenced with immunoSEQ multiplex PCR; TCRdb's copy has only in-frame clones and lacks some. The table includes roughly 460,000 clones, 80% to 90% detected once. With 2 bases removed from V and 7 bases from J, the gap between germline ends came to 12 bases. The CDR3 has 15 residues. Germline values: CDR1 MNHEY, CDR2 SMNVEV (reference sequence). Treatment noted: 15 to 20 received Ad26.COV2.S at low or high dose, single or two shots; about 5 received placebo; per-sample allocation not given. It was on day 63 after the first vaccine or placebo injection that samples were taken.

The chain recombines TRBV27 with TRBJ1-6; D unclear. This TCR derives from a person aged 18 to 59 who received the Ad26.COV2.S COVID-19 vaccine or a placebo. Sequencing used peripheral blood, obtained in a trial of Ad26.COV2.S vaccine versus placebo. The CDR3 region is CASSLESSRNSPLHF. The CDR3 region has the DNA TGTGCCAGCAGTTTAGAGTCCTCCCGCAATTCACCCCTCCACTTT.